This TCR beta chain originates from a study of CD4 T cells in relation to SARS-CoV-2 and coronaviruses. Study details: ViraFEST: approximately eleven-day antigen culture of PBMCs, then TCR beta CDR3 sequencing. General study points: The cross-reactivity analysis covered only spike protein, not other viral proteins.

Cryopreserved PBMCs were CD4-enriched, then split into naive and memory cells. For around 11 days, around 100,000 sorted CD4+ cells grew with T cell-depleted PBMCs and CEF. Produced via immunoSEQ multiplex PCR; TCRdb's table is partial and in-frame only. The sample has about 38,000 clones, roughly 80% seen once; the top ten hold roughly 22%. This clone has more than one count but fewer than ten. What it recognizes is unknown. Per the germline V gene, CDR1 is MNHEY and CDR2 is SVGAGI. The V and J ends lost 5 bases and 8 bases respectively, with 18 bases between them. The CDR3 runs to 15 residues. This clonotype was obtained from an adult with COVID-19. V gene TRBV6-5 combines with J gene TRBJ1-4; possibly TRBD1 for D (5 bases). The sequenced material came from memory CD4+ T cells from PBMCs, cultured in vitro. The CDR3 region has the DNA TGTGCCAGCAGTCCCAGGGCGGGGGGATACGAAAAACTGTTTTTT. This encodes CASSPRAGGYEKLFF.